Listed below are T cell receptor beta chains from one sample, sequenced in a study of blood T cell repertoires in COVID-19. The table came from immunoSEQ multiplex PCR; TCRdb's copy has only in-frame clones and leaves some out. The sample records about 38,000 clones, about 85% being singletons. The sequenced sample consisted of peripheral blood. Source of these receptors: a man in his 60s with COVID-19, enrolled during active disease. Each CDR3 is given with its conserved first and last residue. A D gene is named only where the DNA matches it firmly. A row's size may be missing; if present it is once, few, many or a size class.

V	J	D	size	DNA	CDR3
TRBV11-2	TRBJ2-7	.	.	TGTGCCAGCAGCTTTAACCCCAGGAACGAGCAGTACTTC	CASSFNPRNEQYF
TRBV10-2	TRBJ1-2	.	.	TGCGCCAGCAGTTTACAGGGTGTTGGCTACACCTTC	CASSLQGVGYTF
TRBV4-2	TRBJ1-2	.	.	TGTGCCAGCAGCCAATCGGACAGAAGTAACTATGGCTACACCTTC	CASSQSDRSNYGYTF
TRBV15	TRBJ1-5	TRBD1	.	TGTGCCACCAGCGATAGGGACAGGGGTTTAGGCAATCAGCCCCAGCATTTT	CATSDRDRGLGNQPQHF
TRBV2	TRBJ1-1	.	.	TGTGCCAGCAGTGGGCATGGTACCCCTGAAGCTTTCTTT	CASSGHGTPEAFF
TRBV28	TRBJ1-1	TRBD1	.	TGTGCCAGCAGGAGACAGGGGGCAGGAACTGAAGCTTTCTTT	CASRRQGAGTEAFF
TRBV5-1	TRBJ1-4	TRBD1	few	TGCGCCAGCAGCGAAATACAGGGGAATAAAAAACTGTTTTTT	CASSEIQGNKKLFF
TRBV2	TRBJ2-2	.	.	TGTGCCAGCAGTGGGACAACGAACACCGGGGAGCTGTTTTTT	CASSGTTNTGELFF
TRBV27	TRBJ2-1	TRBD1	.	TGTGCCAGCAAACGCGACAGGGAAGGATACAATGAGCAGTTCTTC	CASKRDREGYNEQFF
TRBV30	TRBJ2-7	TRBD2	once	TGTGCCTGGAGTCGTAGCGGGAGGGCCTTCTACGAGCAGTACTTC	CAWSRSGRAFYEQYF
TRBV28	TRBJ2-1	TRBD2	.	TGTGCCAGCAGTTTTAGACTAGCGGGAGACAATGAGCAGTTCTTC	CASSFRLAGDNEQFF
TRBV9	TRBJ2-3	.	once	TGTGCCAGCAGCGTAGCCTCTACGCCCACCACAGATACGCAGTATTTT	CASSVASTPTTDTQYF
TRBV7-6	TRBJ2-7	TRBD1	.	TGTGCCAGCAGCTTAGGGGGGACAGGGGGGCCCCCCTACGAGCAGTACTTC	CASSLGGTGGPPYEQYF
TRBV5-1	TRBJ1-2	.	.	TGCGCCAGCAGCCGGGACACGCAGGCGGGCTACACCTTC	CASSRDTQAGYTF
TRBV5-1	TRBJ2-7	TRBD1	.	TGCGCCAGCAGCTTACAGGGGGCTGTCTCCTACGAGCAGTACTTC	CASSLQGAVSYEQYF
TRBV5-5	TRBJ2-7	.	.	TGTGCCAGCATCGGCCAGTCAGGGTTTGGGGACGAGCAGTACTTC	CASIGQSGFGDEQYF
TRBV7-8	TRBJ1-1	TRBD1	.	TGTGCCAGCAGCCCACCGGGACAGTTGAACACTGAAGCTTTCTTT	CASSPPGQLNTEAFF
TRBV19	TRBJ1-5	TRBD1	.	TGTGCCAGTAGTCCCGGACAGGCTAATCAGCCCCAGCATTTT	CASSPGQANQPQHF
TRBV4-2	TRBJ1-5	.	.	TGTGCCAGCAGCCAAGAAAGGGCAGGGAATCAGCCCCAGCATTTT	CASSQERAGNQPQHF
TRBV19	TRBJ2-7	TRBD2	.	TGTGCCAGTAGTACTACCCCCGGGACGGGACTAGGGGAGCAGTACTTC	CASSTTPGTGLGEQYF
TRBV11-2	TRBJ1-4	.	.	TGTGCCAGCACCAATATCCATGACAGTTCTAATGAAAAACTGTTTTTT	CASTNIHDSSNEKLFF
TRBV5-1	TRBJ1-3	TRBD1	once	TGCGCCAGCAGCGTCGGACAGGAAGGATACGGAAACACCATATATTTT	CASSVGQEGYGNTIYF
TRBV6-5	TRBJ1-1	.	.	TGTGCCAGCAGTTCCACCCGGGACACTGAAGCTTTCTTT	CASSSTRDTEAFF
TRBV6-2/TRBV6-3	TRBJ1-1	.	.	TGTGCCAGCAGTTCCTCCCGGGACAATTCGAACACTGAAGCTTTCTTT	CASSSSRDNSNTEAFF
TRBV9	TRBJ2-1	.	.	TGTGCCAGCAGCGAGAACAGGGTTAATGAGCAGTTCTTC	CASSENRVNEQFF
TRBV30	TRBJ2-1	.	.	TGTGCCTGGAGGAGGGTAGGGAATGAGCAGTTCTTC	CAWRRVGNEQFF
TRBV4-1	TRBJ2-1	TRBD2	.	TGCGCCAGCAGCCAAGTCCCCCCCCCTGTAGCGGGGGGTATCGATGAGCAGTTCTTC	CASSQVPPPVAGGIDEQFF
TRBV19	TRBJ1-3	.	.	TGTGCCAGTAGTGATGGCGGGGGCTCTGGAAACACCATATATTTT	CASSDGGGSGNTIYF
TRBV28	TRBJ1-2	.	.	TGTGCCAGCAGTTCATACGACAGTCTTAACTATGGCTACACCTTC	CASSSYDSLNYGYTF
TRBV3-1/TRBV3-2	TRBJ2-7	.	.	TGTGCCAGCAGCCAAGAAGCGATAGACTACGAGCAGTACTTC	CASSQEAIDYEQYF
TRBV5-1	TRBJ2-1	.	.	TGCGCCAGCAGCTTTCTACGGGAAGGTGAGCAGTTCTTC	CASSFLREGEQFF
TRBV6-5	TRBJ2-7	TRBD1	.	TGTGCCAGCACCGACCCGGACAGGGGATACGAGCAGTACTTC	CASTDPDRGYEQYF
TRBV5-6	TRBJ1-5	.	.	TGTGCCAGCAGCGGGCCCGGCAATCAGCCCCAGCATTTT	CASSGPGNQPQHF
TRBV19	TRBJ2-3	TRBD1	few	TGTGCCAGTAGTAAGGGGGCAGGAGATACGCAGTATTTT	CASSKGAGDTQYF
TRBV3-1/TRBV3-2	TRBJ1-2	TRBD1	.	TGTGCCAGCAGCCAAGGCAGGGGGGATGGCTACACCTTC	CASSQGRGDGYTF
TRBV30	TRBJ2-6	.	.	TGTGCCTGGAGTTCTGCGGGGGGGGCCAACGTCCTGACTTTC	CAWSSAGGANVLTF
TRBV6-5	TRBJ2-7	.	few	TGTGCCAGCAGTAGCTTAGGACAGACCTACGAGCAGTACTTC	CASSSLGQTYEQYF
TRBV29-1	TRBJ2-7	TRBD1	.	TGCAGCGTTCTTACAGGGGGCTACGAGCAGTACTTC	CSVLTGGYEQYF
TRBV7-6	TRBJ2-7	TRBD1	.	TGTGCCAGCAGCCCCGGACAGGGGGCCTATATACAATCCTACGAGCAGTACTTC	CASSPGQGAYIQSYEQYF
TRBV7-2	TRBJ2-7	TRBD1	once	TGTGCCAGCAGCCCCCAGACAGGGGTAATGGGGTACGAGCAGTACTTC	CASSPQTGVMGYEQYF
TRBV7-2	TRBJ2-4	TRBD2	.	TGTGCCAGCAGCTTAGGCGGGGGGGGACTAGCCAAAAACATTCAGTACTTC	CASSLGGGGLAKNIQYF
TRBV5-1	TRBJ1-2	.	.	TGCGCCAGCAGCTTGGCCACCATCGGACACCCAGTCTACACCTTC	CASSLATIGHPVYTF
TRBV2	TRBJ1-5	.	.	TGTGCCAGCAGAGCCGGTAATCAGCCCCAGCATTTT	CASRAGNQPQHF
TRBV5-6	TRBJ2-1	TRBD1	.	TGTGCCAGCAGCCCCCGTTGGCAGGGGGCGAATAATGAGCAGTTCTTC	CASSPRWQGANNEQFF
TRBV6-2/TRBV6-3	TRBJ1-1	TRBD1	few	TGTGCCAGCAGTTACCGGGACCCGGGACAGGGGGTTTTCTTT	CASSYRDPGQGVFF